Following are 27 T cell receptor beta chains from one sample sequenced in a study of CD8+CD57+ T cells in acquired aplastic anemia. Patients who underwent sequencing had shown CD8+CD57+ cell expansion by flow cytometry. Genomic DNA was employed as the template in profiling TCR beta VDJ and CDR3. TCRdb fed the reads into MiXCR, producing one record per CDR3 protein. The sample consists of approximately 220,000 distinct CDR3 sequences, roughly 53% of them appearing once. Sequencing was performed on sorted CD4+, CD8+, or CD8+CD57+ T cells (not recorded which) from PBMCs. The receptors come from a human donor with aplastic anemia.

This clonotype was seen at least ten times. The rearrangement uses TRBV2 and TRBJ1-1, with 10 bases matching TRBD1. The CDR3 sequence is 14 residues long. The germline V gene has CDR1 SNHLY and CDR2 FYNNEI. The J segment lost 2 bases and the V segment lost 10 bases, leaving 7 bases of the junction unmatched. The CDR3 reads CAKARTGGNTEAFF. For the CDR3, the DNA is TGTGCCAAAGCGCGGACAGGGGGAAACACTGAAGCTTTCTTT. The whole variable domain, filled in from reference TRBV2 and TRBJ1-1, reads EPEVTQTPSHQVTQMGQEVILRCVPISNHLYFYWYRQILGQKVEFLVSFYNNEISEKSEIFDDQFSVERPDGSNFTLKIRSTKLEDSAMYFCAKARTGGNTEAFFGQGTRLTVV.

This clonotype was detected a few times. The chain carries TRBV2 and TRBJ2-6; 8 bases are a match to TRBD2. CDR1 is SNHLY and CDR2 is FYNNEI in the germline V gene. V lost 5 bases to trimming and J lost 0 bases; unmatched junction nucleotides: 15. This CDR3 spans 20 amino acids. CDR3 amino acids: CASSPLGGEAANSGANVLTF. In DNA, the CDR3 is TGTGCCAGCAGTCCCCTCGGGGGGGAGGCGGCAAACTCTGGGGCCAACGTCCTGACTTTC. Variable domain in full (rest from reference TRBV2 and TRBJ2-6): EPEVTQTPSHQVTQMGQEVILRCVPISNHLYFYWYRQILGQKVEFLVSFYNNEISEKSEIFDDQFSVERPDGSNFTLKIRSTKLEDSAMYFCASSPLGGEAANSGANVLTFGAGSRLTVL.

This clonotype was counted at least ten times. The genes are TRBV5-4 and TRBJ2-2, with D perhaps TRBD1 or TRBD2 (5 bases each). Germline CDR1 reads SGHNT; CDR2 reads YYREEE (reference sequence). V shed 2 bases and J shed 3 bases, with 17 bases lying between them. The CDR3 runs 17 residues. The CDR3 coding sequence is TGTGCCAGCAGCTTAGGGACCGCCACGATTCACACCGGGGAGCTGTTTTTT. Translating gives CASSLGTATIHTGELFF. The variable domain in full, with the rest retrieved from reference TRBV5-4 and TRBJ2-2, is ETGVTQSPTHLIKTRGQQVTLRCSSQSGHNTVSWYQQALGQGPQFIFQYYREEENGRGNFPPRFSGLQFPNYSSELNVNALELDDSALYLCASSLGTATIHTGELFFGEGSRLTVL.

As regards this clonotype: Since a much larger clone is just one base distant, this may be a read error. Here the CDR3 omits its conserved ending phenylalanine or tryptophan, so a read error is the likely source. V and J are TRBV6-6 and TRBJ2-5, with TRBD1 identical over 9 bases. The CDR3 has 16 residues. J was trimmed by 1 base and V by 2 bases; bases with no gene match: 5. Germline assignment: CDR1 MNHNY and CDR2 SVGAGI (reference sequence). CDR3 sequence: CASSYTGTGSQETQYL. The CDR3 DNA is TGTGCCAGCAGTTACACCGGGACAGGGTCCCAAGAGACCCAGTACCTC.

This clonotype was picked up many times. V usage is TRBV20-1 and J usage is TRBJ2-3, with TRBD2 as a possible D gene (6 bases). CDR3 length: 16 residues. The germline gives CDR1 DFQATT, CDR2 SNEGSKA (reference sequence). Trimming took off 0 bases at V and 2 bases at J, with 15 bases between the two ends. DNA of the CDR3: TGCAGTGCTAGAGAACCCAGGAGGGGAGACACAGATACGCAGTATTTT. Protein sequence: CSAREPRRGDTDTQYF.

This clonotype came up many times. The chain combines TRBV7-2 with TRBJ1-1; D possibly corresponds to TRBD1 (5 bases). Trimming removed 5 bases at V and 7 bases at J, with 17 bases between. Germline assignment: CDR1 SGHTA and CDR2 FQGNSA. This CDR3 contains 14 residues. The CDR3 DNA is TGTGCCAGCAGCCCCGCCCCCGACAGCCTTGAAGCTTTCTTT. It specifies CASSPAPDSLEAFF.

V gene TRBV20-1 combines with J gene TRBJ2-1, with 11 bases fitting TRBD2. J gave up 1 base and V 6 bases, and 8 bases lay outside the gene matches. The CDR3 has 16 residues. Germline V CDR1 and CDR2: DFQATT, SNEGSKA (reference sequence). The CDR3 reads CSAVALAGGSYNEQFF. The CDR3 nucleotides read TGCAGTGCCGTCGCCCTAGCGGGAGGTTCCTACAATGAGCAGTTCTTC.

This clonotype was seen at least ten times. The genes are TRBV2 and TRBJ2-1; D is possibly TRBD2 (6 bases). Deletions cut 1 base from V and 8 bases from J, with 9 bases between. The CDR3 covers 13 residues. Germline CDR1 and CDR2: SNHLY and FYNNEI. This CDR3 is CASSEVGDYEQFF. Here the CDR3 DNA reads TGTGCCAGCAGTGAAGTGGGGGACTATGAGCAGTTCTTC.

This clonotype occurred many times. The CDR3 bases are TGCAGTGCTAGTCCGGGACTAGCGGGTAACACAGATACGCAGTATTTT. It is translated as CSASPGLAGNTDTQYF. This sequence joins TRBV20-1 and TRBJ2-3; 12 bases are shared with TRBD2. Germline CDR1 reads DFQATT; CDR2 reads SNEGSKA (reference sequence). The V and J ends lost 3 bases and 2 bases, in that order; junction bases with no gene match: 6. The CDR3 extends over 16 amino acids.

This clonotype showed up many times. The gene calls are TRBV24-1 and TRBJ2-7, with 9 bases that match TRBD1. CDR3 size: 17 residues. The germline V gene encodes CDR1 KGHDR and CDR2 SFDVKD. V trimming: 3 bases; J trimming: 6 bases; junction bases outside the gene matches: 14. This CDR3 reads CATSDLTQRTGVGEQYF. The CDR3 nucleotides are TGTGCCACCAGTGATCTCACGCAAAGGACAGGGGTCGGCGAGCAGTACTTC.

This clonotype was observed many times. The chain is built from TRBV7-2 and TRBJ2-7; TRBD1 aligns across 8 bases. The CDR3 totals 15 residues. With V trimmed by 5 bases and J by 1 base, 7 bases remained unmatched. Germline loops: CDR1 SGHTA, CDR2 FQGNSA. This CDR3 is CASSTRNRGSYEQYF. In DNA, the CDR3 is TGTGCCAGCAGCACCCGGAACAGGGGGTCCTACGAGCAGTACTTC.

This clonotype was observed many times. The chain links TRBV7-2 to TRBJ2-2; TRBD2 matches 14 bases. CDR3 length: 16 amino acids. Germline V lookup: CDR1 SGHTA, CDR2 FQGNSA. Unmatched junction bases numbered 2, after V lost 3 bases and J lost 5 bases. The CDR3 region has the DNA TGTGCCAGCAGCTTCAGACTAGCGGGGGGGACCGGGGAGCTGTTTTTT. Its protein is CASSFRLAGGTGELFF.

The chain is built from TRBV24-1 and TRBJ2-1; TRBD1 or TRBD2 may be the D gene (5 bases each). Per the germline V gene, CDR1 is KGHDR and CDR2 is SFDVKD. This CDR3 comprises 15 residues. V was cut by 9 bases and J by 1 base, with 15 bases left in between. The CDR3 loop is CATVAWWGSYNEQFF. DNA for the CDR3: TGTGCCACCGTGGCCTGGTGGGGGTCCTACAATGAGCAGTTCTTC.

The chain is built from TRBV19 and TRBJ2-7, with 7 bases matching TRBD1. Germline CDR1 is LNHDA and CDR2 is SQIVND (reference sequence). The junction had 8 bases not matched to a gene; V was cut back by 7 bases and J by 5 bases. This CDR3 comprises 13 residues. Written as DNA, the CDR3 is TGTGCCAGTAATCCGGGACAGTTCGACGAGCAGTACTTC. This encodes CASNPGQFDEQYF.

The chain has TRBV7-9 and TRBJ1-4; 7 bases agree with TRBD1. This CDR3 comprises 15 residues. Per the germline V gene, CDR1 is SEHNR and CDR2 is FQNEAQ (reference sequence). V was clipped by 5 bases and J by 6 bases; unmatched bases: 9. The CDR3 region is CASSRFGTEDEKLFF. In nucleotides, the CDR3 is TGTGCCAGCAGCCGGTTCGGGACAGAGGATGAAAAACTGTTTTTT.

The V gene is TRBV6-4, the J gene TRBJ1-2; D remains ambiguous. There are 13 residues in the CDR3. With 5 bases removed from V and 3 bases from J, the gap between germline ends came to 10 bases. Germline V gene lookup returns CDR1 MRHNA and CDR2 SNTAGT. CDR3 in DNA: TGTGCCAGCAGTTACGGGCAGCACTATGGCTACACCTTC. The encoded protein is CASSYGQHYGYTF.

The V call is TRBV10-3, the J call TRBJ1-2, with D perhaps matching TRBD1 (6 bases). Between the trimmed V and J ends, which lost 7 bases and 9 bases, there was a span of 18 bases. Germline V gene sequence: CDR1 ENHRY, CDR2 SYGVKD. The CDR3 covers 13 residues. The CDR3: CAITQTGDGSYTF. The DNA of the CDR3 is TGTGCCATCACCCAGACAGGTGACGGGAGCTACACCTTC.

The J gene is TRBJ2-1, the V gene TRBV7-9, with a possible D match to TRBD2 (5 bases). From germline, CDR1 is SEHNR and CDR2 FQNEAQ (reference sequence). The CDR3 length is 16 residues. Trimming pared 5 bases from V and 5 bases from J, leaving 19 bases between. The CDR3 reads CASSIEGGDSHNEQFF. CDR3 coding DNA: TGTGCCAGCAGCATCGAGGGTGGGGATTCCCACAATGAGCAGTTCTTC.

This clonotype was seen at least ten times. The CDR3 reads CASSLDPGYSNQPQHF. CDR3 DNA: TGCGCCAGCAGCTTGGATCCCGGGTATAGCAATCAGCCCCAGCATTTT. J is TRBJ1-5 and V is TRBV5-1; no firm D call. The length of the CDR3 is 16 residues. Trimming left V 0 bases short and J 0 bases short, with 10 bases between. Germline CDR1 is SGHRS and CDR2 is YFSETQ.

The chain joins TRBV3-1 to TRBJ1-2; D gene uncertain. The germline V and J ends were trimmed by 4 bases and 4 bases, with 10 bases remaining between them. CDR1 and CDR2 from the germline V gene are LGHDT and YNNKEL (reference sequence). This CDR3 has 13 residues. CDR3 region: CASSPNALYGYTF. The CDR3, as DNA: TGTGCCAGCAGCCCGAATGCGCTCTATGGCTACACCTTC.

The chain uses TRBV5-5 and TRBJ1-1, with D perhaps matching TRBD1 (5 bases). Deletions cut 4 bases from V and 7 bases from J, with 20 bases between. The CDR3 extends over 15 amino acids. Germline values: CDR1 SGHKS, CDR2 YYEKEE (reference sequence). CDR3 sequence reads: CASSRPGRGDGEAFF. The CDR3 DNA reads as TGTGCCAGCAGCCGTCCAGGACGTGGGGACGGTGAAGCTTTCTTT.

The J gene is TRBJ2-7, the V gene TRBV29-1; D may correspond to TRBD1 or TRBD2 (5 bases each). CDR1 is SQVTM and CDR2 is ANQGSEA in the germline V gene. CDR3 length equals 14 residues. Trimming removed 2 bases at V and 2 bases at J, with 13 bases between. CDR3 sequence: CSVELGVRTYEQYF. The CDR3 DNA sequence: TGCAGCGTTGAACTGGGGGTTAGGACCTACGAGCAGTACTTC.

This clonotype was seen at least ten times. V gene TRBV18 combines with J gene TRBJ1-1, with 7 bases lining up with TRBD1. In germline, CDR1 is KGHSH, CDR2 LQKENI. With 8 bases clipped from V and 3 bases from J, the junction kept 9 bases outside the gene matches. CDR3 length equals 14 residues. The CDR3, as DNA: TGTGCCAGCCGAGAGACAGGGAAGGACACTGAAGCTTTCTTT. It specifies CASRETGKDTEAFF.

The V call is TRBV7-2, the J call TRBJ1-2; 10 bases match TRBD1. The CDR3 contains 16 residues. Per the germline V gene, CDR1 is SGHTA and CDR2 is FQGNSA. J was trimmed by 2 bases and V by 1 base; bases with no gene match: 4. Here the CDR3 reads CASSLVGTGENYGYTF. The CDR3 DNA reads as TGTGCCAGCAGCTTAGTGGGGACAGGGGAAAACTATGGCTACACCTTC.

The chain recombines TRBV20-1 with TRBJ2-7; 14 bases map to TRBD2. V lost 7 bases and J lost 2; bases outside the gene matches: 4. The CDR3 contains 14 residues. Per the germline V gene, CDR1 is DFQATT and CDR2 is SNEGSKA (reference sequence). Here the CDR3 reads CSVETSGGAYEQYF. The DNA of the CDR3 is TGCAGTGTCGAGACTAGCGGGGGGGCCTACGAGCAGTACTTC.

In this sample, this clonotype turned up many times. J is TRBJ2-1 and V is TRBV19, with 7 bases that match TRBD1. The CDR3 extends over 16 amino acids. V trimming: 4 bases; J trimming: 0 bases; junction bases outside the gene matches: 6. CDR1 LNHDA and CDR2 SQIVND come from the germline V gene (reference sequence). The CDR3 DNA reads TGTGCCAGTAGTACCGGGGACAGAAGCTCCTACAATGAGCAGTTCTTC. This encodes CASSTGDRSSYNEQFF.

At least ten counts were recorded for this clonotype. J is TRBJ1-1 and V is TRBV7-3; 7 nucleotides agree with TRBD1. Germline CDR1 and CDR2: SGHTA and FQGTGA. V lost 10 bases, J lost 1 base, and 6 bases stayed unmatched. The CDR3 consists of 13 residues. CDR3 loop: CATRRQGNTEAFF. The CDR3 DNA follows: TGTGCCACCCGGCGACAGGGGAACACTGAAGCTTTCTTT.